Detailed here is one T cell receptor beta chain. The entry originates in a study of technical replicates of blood from several donors. Germline V gene data show CDR1 as SGHAT and CDR2 as FQNNGV. The CDR3 is 12 amino acids. V was pared by 2 bases and J by 6 bases, with 7 bases between. Generated by immunoSEQ multiplex PCR, the TCRdb table keeps only in-frame clones and is missing some. Of approximately 75,000 clones listed, roughly four fifths were seen once; the top ten hold 3.5% to 4%. This receptor was taken from a human donor in good health. Some clones in this sample may be carry-over from other donors' samples. Sequenced material: PBMCs. This sequence joins TRBV11-2 and TRBJ1-1; no reliable D call. For the CDR3, the DNA is TGTGCCAGCAGCTTAACCGGGTCTGAAGCTTTCTTT. This translates into CASSLTGSEAFF.